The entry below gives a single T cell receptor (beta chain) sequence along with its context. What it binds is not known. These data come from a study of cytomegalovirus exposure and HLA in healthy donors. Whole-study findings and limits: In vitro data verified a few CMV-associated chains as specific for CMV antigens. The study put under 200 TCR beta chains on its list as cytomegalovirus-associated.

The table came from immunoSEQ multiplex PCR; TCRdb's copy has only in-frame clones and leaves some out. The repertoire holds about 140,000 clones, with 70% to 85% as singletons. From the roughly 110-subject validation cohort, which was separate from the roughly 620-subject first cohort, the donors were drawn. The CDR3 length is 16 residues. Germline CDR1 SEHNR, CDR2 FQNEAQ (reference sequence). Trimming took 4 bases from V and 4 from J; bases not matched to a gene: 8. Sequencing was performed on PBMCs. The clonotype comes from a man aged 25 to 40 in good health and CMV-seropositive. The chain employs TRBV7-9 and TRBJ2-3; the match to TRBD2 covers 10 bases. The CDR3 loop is CASSSLAGGYSDTQYF. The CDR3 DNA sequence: TGTGCCAGCAGCTCCTTAGCGGGGGGCTACTCAGATACGCAGTATTTT.